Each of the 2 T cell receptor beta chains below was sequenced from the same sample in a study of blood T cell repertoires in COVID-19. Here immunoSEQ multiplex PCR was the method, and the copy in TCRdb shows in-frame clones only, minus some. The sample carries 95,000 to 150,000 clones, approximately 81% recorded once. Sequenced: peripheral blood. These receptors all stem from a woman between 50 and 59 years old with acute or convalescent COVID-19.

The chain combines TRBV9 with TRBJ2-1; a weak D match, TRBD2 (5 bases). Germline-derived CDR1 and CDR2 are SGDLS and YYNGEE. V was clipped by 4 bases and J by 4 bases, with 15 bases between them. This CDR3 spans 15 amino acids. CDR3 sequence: CASSPHGSWYNEQFF. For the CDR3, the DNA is TGTGCCAGCAGCCCTCATGGGAGCTGGTACAATGAGCAGTTCTTC. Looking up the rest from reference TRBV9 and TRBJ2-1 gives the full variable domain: DSGVTQTPKHLITATGQRVTLRCSPRSGDLSVYWYQQSLDQGLQFLIQYYNGEERAKGNILERFSAQQFPDLHSELNLSSLELGDSALYFCASSPHGSWYNEQFFGPGTRLTVL.

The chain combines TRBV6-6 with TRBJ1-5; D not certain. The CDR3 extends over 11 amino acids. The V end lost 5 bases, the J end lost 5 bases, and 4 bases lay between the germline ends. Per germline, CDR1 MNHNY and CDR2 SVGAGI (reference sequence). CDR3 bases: TGTGCCAGCAGTACTGATCAGCCCCAGCATTTT. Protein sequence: CASSTDQPQHF.